This T cell receptor (beta chain) stems from a study of blood T cell repertoires in COVID-19. At the level of the study: Acute and convalescent COVID-19 specimens originated in the United States, Italy and Spain.

Patients from Seattle were sampled longitudinally, starting during active infection. The repertoire was sequenced with immunoSEQ multiplex PCR; TCRdb's copy has only in-frame clones and lacks some. Here the sample spans almost 300,000 clones, roughly nine tenths being singletons. The CDR3 totals 17 residues. The germline V gene has CDR1 SEHNR and CDR2 FQNEAQ (reference sequence). V shed 2 bases and J 2 bases; nucleotides not matched to a gene: 11. The clonotype comes from a woman between 25 and 40 years old with COVID-19, enrolled during active disease. The genes are TRBV7-9 and TRBJ1-1, with 7 bases identical to TRBD1. Source material: peripheral blood. CDR3 sequence: CASSLPGQGDLNTEAFF. For the CDR3, the DNA is TGTGCCAGCAGCTTACCAGGCCAGGGGGACTTAAACACTGAAGCTTTCTTT.